The present TCR beta chain was sequenced within a study of siplizumab effects on memory and regulatory T cells. TCRdb keeps only in-frame clones here, not all; method: immunoSEQ multiplex PCR. The sample gives 100,000 or so clones, 93% of which show up once; around 0.32% is in the top ten. This CDR3 comprises 14 residues. Germline-derived CDR1 and CDR2 are LNHDA and SQIVND (reference sequence). Trimming left V 5 bases short and J 2 bases short, with 12 bases between. The sequenced sample was CD4+ T cells sorted from blood. The origin of this receptor is a human donor in good health. The chain recombines TRBV19 with TRBJ1-1, with D possibly TRBD1 on 5 matching bases. The CDR3 coding sequence is TGTGCCAGTAGTTGGGACCACGGCAACACTGAAGCTTTCTTT. Encoded protein: CASSWDHGNTEAFF.